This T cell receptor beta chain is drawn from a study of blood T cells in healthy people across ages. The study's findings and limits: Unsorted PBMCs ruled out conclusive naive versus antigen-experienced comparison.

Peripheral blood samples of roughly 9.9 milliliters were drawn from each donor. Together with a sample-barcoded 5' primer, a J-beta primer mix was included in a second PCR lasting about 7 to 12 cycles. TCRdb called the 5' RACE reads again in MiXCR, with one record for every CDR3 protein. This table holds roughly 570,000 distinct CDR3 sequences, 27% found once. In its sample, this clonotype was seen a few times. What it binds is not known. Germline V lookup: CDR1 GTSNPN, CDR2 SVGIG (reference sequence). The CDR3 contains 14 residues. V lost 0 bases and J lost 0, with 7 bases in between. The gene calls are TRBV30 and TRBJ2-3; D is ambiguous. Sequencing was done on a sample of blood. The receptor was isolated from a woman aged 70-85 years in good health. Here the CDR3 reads CAWSVGQSTDTQYF. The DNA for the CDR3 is TGTGCCTGGAGTGTCGGGCAGAGCACAGATACGCAGTATTTT.